Detailed here is one TCR beta chain. Its antigen is not yet known. No qualities accompany the bases; no much larger clone lies one base away. Collaborating institutions collected whole blood in K2EDTA tubes following their own protocols. For TCRbeta analysis, collaborators shipped samples in one of three forms: frozen whole blood, isolated PBMCs, or DNA extracted from either of those sample types. From cysteine to phenylalanine, the CDR3 is 12 amino acids long. The retained sequence is limited to the CDR3, 36 bases, with the frame set at the first base. CDR1 and CDR2 are drawn from the germline V gene (reference sequence): SEHNR, FQNEAQ. Trimming at the junction amounts to 5 bases on V and 5 bases on J, and the germline ends lie 9 bases apart. TCRbeta CDR3 regions were amplified from genomic DNA by means of the immunoSEQ Assay, a bias-controlled multiplex PCR. Regarding the original processing steps: Within the assay, amplification of reference gene primers was used to estimate how many nucleated cells each sample contained. Sequence reads were collapsed and filtered to measure the absolute abundance of every unique TCRbeta CDR3 rearrangement. For each sample, productive Simpson clonality was calculated by taking the square root of Simpson's diversity index across productive rearrangements. TCRdb retrieved this table from immuneACCESS and kept in-frame rearrangements only. Not all clones are present; in checked studies, unresolved V genes account for under half, and no reason is known for the remainder. The D gene and trimming were derived from the DNA, and the V and J assignments and clone size from that table. In this sample the table shows 110,000 or so clones, around 77% of which occur a single time. In total, the top ten clones hold roughly 8.6% of the sample.

This sample is drawn from a study of blood T cell repertoires in COVID-19 (dated by TCRdb to the early 2020s). The study in broad terms: Samples from collaborators originated in the United States, Italy and Spain and spanned both the acute and convalescent phases of COVID-19. Where available, HLA class I and class II types were obtained from metadata supplied by the sample provider rather than from assay-based typing. The repertoires were made available in a free public database intended to serve as a resource for research on the immune response to SARS-CoV-2. Subjects who had been exposed to COVID-19, were actively infected with it, or had recovered from it provided the deeply sampled blood TCRbeta repertoires that made up the dataset. Samples were obtained from the ongoing ImmuneRACE study (first 160 participants) and from over 1,000 subjects provided by 6 global collaborators. The material from the prospective study consisted of cDNA or gDNA derived from T cells, B-cell-depleted T cells, or PBMCs. A de-identified subject ID, COVID-19 status, age in years and sex were almost always included in the sample metadata.

On the study overall, not on this receptor specifically: How much clinical and demographic metadata was included differed by source and by participant, and the metadata was provided uncurated.

Recombination connected TRBV7-9 to TRBJ1-2, with the D gene not confidently named. The receptor was derived from a human donor in a cohort sampled during active COVID-19. Material for sequencing was peripheral blood. CDR3 sequence: CASSRGEYGYTF. At the DNA level, the sequence is TGTGCCAGCAGCCGCGGAGAGTATGGCTACACCTTC.